This T cell receptor beta chain was sequenced during a study of Graves' ophthalmopathy and Graves' hyperthyroidism. Notes on the study in general: Blood shared most expanded thyroid clonotypes above 0.001 frequency.

Many counts were recorded for this clonotype. Its antigen is as yet unknown. RNA transcripts were the source from which TCR beta CDR3 regions were amplified. Following a first-round RT-PCR that used HTBI primers, a second-round multiplex PCR was carried out. TCRdb re-analysed the multiplex PCR reads in MiXCR, keeping a single row per CDR3 protein. The data show approximately 210,000 distinct CDR3 sequences, roughly 27% seen once. Presentation of ophthalmopathy in the donors involved moderate-to-severe activity, CAS ≥3, NOSPECS ≥4 and a duration under 3 months. This CDR3 is built from 13 residues. CDR1 and CDR2 from the germline V gene are DFQATT and SNEGSKA (reference sequence). Trimming removed 6 bases from V and 0 bases from J, with 9 bases in between.

The chain has TRBV20-1 and TRBJ1-5, with D hard to call. The sequence derives from a man in his fifties with Graves' ophthalmopathy. Sequenced: peripheral blood. This CDR3 reads CSAKTGSNQPQHF. The CDR3 DNA is TGCAGTGCCAAGACGGGTAGCAATCAGCCCCAGCATTTT.